The next 19 T cell receptor beta chains were all read from a single sample in a study of blood T cell repertoires in COVID-19. The assay was immunoSEQ multiplex PCR, and TCRdb's table has in-frame clones only and misses some. The data contain around 310,000 clones, around 92% of them singletons. Sequenced: PBMCs or T cells enriched from blood (not recorded which). These receptors all come from a woman aged 30 to 39 who had recovered from COVID-19.

The chain employs TRBV29-1 and TRBJ1-5; 8 bases match TRBD1. Trimming removed 5 bases from V and 1 base from J; junction bases left unmatched: 4. Per the germline V gene, CDR1 is SQVTM and CDR2 is ANQGSEA. The CDR3 sequence is 14 residues long. CDR3 in amino acids: CSVKSGGSNQPQHF. The DNA of the CDR3 is TGCAGCGTTAAATCAGGGGGCAGCAATCAGCCCCAGCATTTT.

The gene calls are TRBV7-9 and TRBJ2-3, with D hard to call. The CDR3 sequence is 16 residues long. The germline CDR1 and CDR2 sequences are SEHNR and FQNEAQ (reference sequence). V was shortened by 5 bases and J by 3 bases, with 18 bases between the two germline ends. The CDR3 bases are TGTGCCAGCAGCCCCTACCCGTTAAGCACGACAGATACGCAGTATTTT. Its protein is CASSPYPLSTTDTQYF.

The chain has TRBV13 and TRBJ2-1; 12 bases fit TRBD2. Trimming at V came to 5 bases and at J to 4 bases, leaving 18 bases not matched to a gene. The CDR3 consists of 20 residues. Per germline, CDR1 PRHDT and CDR2 FYEKMQ (reference sequence). CDR3 DNA: TGTGCCAGCAGCCCCCAGCCACAGCTAGCGGGAGGGACCATTTACAATGAGCAGTTCTTC. Translated, it gives CASSPQPQLAGGTIYNEQFF.

The chain links TRBV30 to TRBJ1-2; TRBD1 agrees at 9 bases. This CDR3 has 13 residues. After removal of 2 bases from V and 8 bases from J, the junction contained 6 bases not matched to a gene. CDR1 is GTSNPN, CDR2 SVGIG, per germline (reference sequence). CDR3 sequence: CAWSLQGAGGYTF. DNA for the CDR3: TGTGCCTGGAGTTTACAGGGGGCGGGGGGCTACACCTTC. Together with reference TRBV30 and TRBJ1-2, the CDR3 gives the full variable domain: SQTIHQWPATLVQPVGSPLSLECTVEGTSNPNLYWYRQAAGRGLQLLFYSVGIGQISSEVPQNLSASRPQDRQFILSSKKLLLSDSGFYLCAWSLQGAGGYTFGSGTRLTVV.

The CDR3 here is CASSPAREASGNTIYF. The CDR3 nucleotides are TGTGCCAGCTCACCAGCCAGGGAAGCCTCTGGAAACACCATATATTTT. The gene calls are TRBV18 and TRBJ1-3, with D possibly TRBD1 on 5 matching bases. Germline V gene data show CDR1 as KGHSH and CDR2 as LQKENI. V lost 2 bases to trimming and J lost 0 bases, with 11 bases between them. The CDR3 is 16 residues long.

The chain employs TRBV13 and TRBJ1-4, with D maybe TRBD1 (5 bases). The V gene lost 4 bases and the J gene lost 7 bases, with 13 bases spanning the gap. CDR1 and CDR2 (germline): PRHDT, FYEKMQ (reference sequence). This CDR3 contains 14 residues. CDR3: CASSSRDLGEKLFF. DNA of the CDR3: TGTGCCAGCAGCTCTAGGGACTTGGGTGAAAAACTGTTTTTT.

The V call is TRBV6-5, the J call TRBJ1-1, with 8 bases fitting TRBD1. Per germline, CDR1 MNHEY and CDR2 SVGAGI. Losses at the gene ends were 8 bases for V and 1 base for J; bases not matched to a gene: 9. This CDR3 is 15 amino acids long. CDR3 bases: TGTGCCAGCCGGCATCGGGACAGGACGAACACTGAAGCTTTCTTT. Amino acids: CASRHRDRTNTEAFF.

V and J are TRBV25-1 and TRBJ1-1, with TRBD1 identical over 11 bases. The CDR3 loop spans 18 amino acids. Looked up from germline, CDR1 is MGHDK and CDR2 is SYGVNS. V lost 1 base to trimming and J lost 1 base; unmatched junction nucleotides: 8. CDR3 bases: TGTGCCAGCAGTGAATTCGGACAGGGGGCGGATTGGAACACTGAAGCTTTCTTT. Its translation: CASSEFGQGADWNTEAFF.

This clone was counted a single time. The rearrangement uses TRBV29-1 and TRBJ1-6; D may be TRBD1 (5 bases). CDR1 and CDR2 (germline): SQVTM, ANQGSEA. This CDR3 region has 12 residues. V shed 4 bases and J shed 6 bases, with 7 bases lying between them. This CDR3 is CSVAQGNSPLHF. For the CDR3, the DNA is TGCAGCGTTGCCCAGGGTAATTCACCCCTCCACTTT. The entire variable domain, with the rest obtained from reference TRBV29-1 and TRBJ1-6, is as follows: SAVISQKPSRDICQRGTSLTIQCQVDSQVTMMFWYRQQPGQSLTLIATANQGSEATYESGFVIDKFPISRPNLTFSTLTVSNMSPEDSSIYLCSVAQGNSPLHFGNGTRLTVT.

CDR3 loop: CASSPGGGSGRAADTQYF. The CDR3 nucleotides read TGCGCCAGCAGCCCCGGGGGCGGTAGCGGGAGGGCCGCGGATACGCAGTATTTT. The genes are TRBV4-1 and TRBJ2-3; 11 bases are a match to TRBD2. CDR1 and CDR2 from the germline V gene are MGHRA and YSYEKL. This CDR3 is 18 amino acids long. V shed 4 bases, J shed 6 bases, and the junction held 15 bases outside the gene matches.

V usage is TRBV11-2 and J usage is TRBJ2-7; TRBD1 matches at 7 bases. Germline V gene data show CDR1 as SGHAT and CDR2 as FQNNGV. This CDR3 comprises 16 residues. Trimming took 0 bases from V and 0 from J; bases not matched to a gene: 5. This CDR3 reads CASSLDGTAYSYEQYF. The CDR3 DNA sequence: TGTGCCAGCAGCTTAGATGGGACAGCTTACTCCTACGAGCAGTACTTC. Looking up the rest from reference TRBV11-2 and TRBJ2-7 gives the full variable domain: EAGVAQSPRYKIIEKRQSVAFWCNPISGHATLYWYQQILGQGPKLLIQFQNNGVVDDSQLPKDRFSAERLKGVDSTLKIQPAKLEDSAVYLCASSLDGTAYSYEQYFGPGTRLTVT.

This chain uses TRBV4-3 with TRBJ2-3; D perhaps matches TRBD1 (6 bases). V was clipped by 0 bases and J by 0 bases, with 13 bases between them. The CDR3 consists of 17 residues. Looked up from germline, CDR1 is LGHNA and CDR2 is YSLEER. The CDR3 DNA is TGCGCCAGCAGCCAAGACCCAAGACAGGCCAGCACAGATACGCAGTATTTT. Amino acids: CASSQDPRQASTDTQYF.

This chain links TRBV5-6 with TRBJ2-5; 7 bases match TRBD1. The CDR3 covers 15 residues. The germline V gene has CDR1 SGHDT and CDR2 YYEEEE. The V gene end was trimmed by 0 bases and the J gene end by 3 bases; junction bases not matched to a gene: 5. CDR3 sequence (DNA): TGTGCCAGCAGCTTGGGACAGGGTAGGGAAGAGACCCAGTACTTC. This encodes CASSLGQGREETQYF.

The chain is built from TRBV7-9 and TRBJ2-2; unclear D gene. The CDR3 loop spans 14 amino acids. Trimming took off 0 bases at V and 7 bases at J, with 9 bases between the two ends. The germline CDR1 and CDR2 sequences are SEHNR and FQNEAQ (reference sequence). CDR3 nucleotide sequence: TGTGCCAGCAGCTTAGCGGGCTTCGGCGGGGAGCTGTTTTTT. Protein: CASSLAGFGGELFF.

This clone occurred once. The gene calls are TRBV12-3 or TRBV12-4 and TRBJ1-6, with unresolved D. CDR3 length: 13 residues. The V end was cut by 2 bases, the J end by 4 bases, with 3 bases between. The DNA for the CDR3 is TGTGCCAGCAGTTTATCATATAATTCACCCCTCCACTTT. It is translated as CASSLSYNSPLHF.

This chain connects TRBV27 to TRBJ2-5, with 13 positions matching TRBD2. V dropped 6 bases and J dropped 2; count of bases not matched to a gene: 6. CDR1 and CDR2 (germline): MNHEY, SMNVEV (reference sequence). The CDR3 length is 16 residues. CDR3 sequence: CASSGLAGEGQETQYF. The CDR3 nucleotides are TGTGCCAGCAGCGGACTAGCGGGAGAAGGGCAAGAGACCCAGTACTTC.

The V and J genes are TRBV6-5 and TRBJ2-7; 8 nucleotides agree with TRBD1. The germline CDR1 and CDR2 sequences are MNHEY and SVGAGI. The junction had 8 bases not matched to a gene; V was cut back by 6 bases and J by 4 bases. This CDR3 is built from 14 residues. The CDR3 DNA reads as TGTGCCAGCAGCCTTGACAGGGGCGTATACGAGCAGTACTTC. This sequence encodes CASSLDRGVYEQYF.

The chain links TRBV9 to TRBJ1-3; a possible D gene is TRBD1 (5 bases). Germline V lookup: CDR1 SGDLS, CDR2 YYNGEE. The ends were cut back, 0 bases at V and 4 bases at J, with 14 bases in the middle. CDR3 length equals 16 residues. The CDR3 loop is CASSVGSRVEGNTIYF. The CDR3 bases are TGTGCCAGCAGCGTAGGGTCCAGGGTAGAGGGAAACACCATATATTTT.

This chain links TRBV5-1 with TRBJ2-2, with D perhaps TRBD1 (5 bases). V was cut by 2 bases and J by 3 bases, with 8 bases left in between. The CDR3 totals 14 residues. CDR1 is SGHRS and CDR2 is YFSETQ in the germline V gene. The CDR3 nucleotides are TGCGCCAGCAGCTTCTCAGGGTACACCGGGGAGCTGTTTTTT. Translated: CASSFSGYTGELFF.